The 32 T cell receptor beta chains presented below share a single source sample, sequenced in a study of shared clonotypes between healthy human individuals. Some clones are missing from TCRdb's copy, which holds only in-frame ones; the method was immunoSEQ multiplex PCR. The table includes 1,400,000 or so clones, approximately 98.5% detected once. The sequenced material came from naive CD4+ T cells sorted from blood. Indicated subset: CD45RA+ positively selected. Receptors originate from a man aged 25-45 years in good health.

CDR3 residues: CASSLRLRGVSAGELFF. In nucleotides, the CDR3 is TGTGCCAGCAGCTTGCGGTTGAGGGGCGTTTCTGCCGGGGAGCTGTTTTTT. The rearrangement links TRBV5-6 to TRBJ2-2, with D possibly called TRBD1 or TRBD2 (5 bases each). This CDR3 is built from 17 residues. Germline CDR1 reads SGHDT; CDR2 reads YYEEEE. V lost 1 base to trimming and J lost 6 bases, with 19 bases between them.

This sequence joins TRBV11-2 and TRBJ2-7; D unresolved. The CDR3 is made up of 12 amino acids. The germline V and J ends were trimmed by 5 bases and 0 bases, with 5 bases remaining between them. The V gene's germline CDR1 is SGHAT and CDR2 FQNNGV. CDR3 in DNA: TGTGCCAGCAGCGCCGACTCCTACGAGCAGTACTTC. It yields the protein CASSADSYEQYF.

The chain has TRBV5-5 and TRBJ2-7, with 8 bases fitting TRBD2. The germline gives CDR1 SGHKS, CDR2 YYEKEE (reference sequence). J gave up 2 bases and V 2 bases, and 6 bases lay outside the gene matches. The CDR3 spans 15 residues. In nucleotides, the CDR3 is TGTGCCAGCAGCTTATATAGCGGGACCCCCTACGAGCAGTACTTC. It codes for CASSLYSGTPYEQYF.

This sequence joins TRBV14 and TRBJ1-1; 9 bases map to TRBD1. The junction had 9 bases not matched to a gene; V was cut back by 4 bases and J by 3 bases. Germline values: CDR1 SGHDN, CDR2 FVKESK. CDR3 length equals 16 residues. The CDR3 here is CASSLDFWDRDTEAFF. The CDR3 region has the DNA TGTGCCAGCAGCCTTGATTTTTGGGACAGGGACACTGAAGCTTTCTTT.

This rearrangement joins TRBV7-2 to TRBJ2-7, with 8 bases fitting TRBD1. CDR3 length: 13 residues. V lost 5 bases and J lost 5; bases outside the gene matches: 5. Germline V lookup: CDR1 SGHTA, CDR2 FQGNSA. CDR3: CASSITQGDEQYF. CDR3 nucleotide sequence: TGTGCCAGCAGCATAACACAGGGGGACGAGCAGTACTTC.

This clone was seen a single time. V and J are TRBV7-9 and TRBJ2-2; 7 positions match TRBD1. CDR3 size: 18 residues. Germline V gives CDR1 SEHNR, CDR2 FQNEAQ (reference sequence). V shed 4 bases, J shed 6 bases, and the junction held 17 bases outside the gene matches. CDR3 sequence (DNA): TGTGCCAGCAGCTCCGCCGACAGGGCGCTAGTTCGGCCCGGGGAGCTGTTTTTT. Amino acid sequence: CASSSADRALVRPGELFF.

This clone was counted a single time. The chain employs TRBV19 and TRBJ2-7; 9 nucleotides line up with TRBD2. The CDR3 has 15 residues. Germline V gives CDR1 LNHDA, CDR2 SQIVND (reference sequence). J gave up 7 bases and V 4 bases, and 11 bases lay outside the gene matches. DNA of the CDR3: TGTGCCAGTAGTACTACTAGCGGGCTTCTTGGAGAGCAGTACTTC. This codes for CASSTTSGLLGEQYF.

Concerning this clone: Other DNA sequences in this specimen translate into the identical CDR3. The V gene is TRBV28, the J gene TRBJ1-5, with D hard to call. The CDR3 is 12 amino acids. Germline assignment: CDR1 MDHEN and CDR2 SYDVKM. V was cut by 3 bases and J by 4 bases, with 4 bases left in between. CDR3 amino acids: CASSFLNQPQHF. The DNA for the CDR3 is TGTGCCAGCAGTTTCCTTAATCAGCCCCAGCATTTT.

The V gene is TRBV30, the J gene TRBJ1-2; D ambiguous. This CDR3 spans 12 amino acids. The V gene lost 0 bases and the J gene lost 5 bases, with 7 bases spanning the gap. Germline V CDR1 and CDR2: GTSNPN, SVGIG (reference sequence). The CDR3 here is CAWSVVRYGYTF. The CDR3 DNA follows: TGTGCCTGGAGTGTGGTACGGTATGGCTACACCTTC.

The chain uses TRBV10-3 and TRBJ1-5; D is possibly TRBD1 (5 bases). The V end lost 3 bases, the J end lost 7 bases, and 13 bases lay between the germline ends. Germline V gene lookup returns CDR1 ENHRY and CDR2 SYGVKD. The CDR3 sequence is 14 residues long. CDR3 sequence: CAISDREGRQPQHF. CDR3 bases: TGTGCCATCAGTGATAGAGAGGGGCGGCAGCCCCAGCATTTT.

The CDR3 coding sequence is TGTGCCAGCAGTACGGACAGGGGAGTGAATGAAAAACTGTTTTTT. This encodes CASSTDRGVNEKLFF. The V call is TRBV28, the J call TRBJ1-4, with 9 bases identical to TRBD1. The CDR3 consists of 15 residues. J was trimmed by 5 bases and V by 5 bases; bases with no gene match: 6. Germline V gene lookup returns CDR1 MDHEN and CDR2 SYDVKM.

The CDR3 DNA reads TGTGCCAGCGGGCTTACTAACACCGGGGAGCTGTTTTTT. Translation gives CASGLTNTGELFF. J is TRBJ2-2 and V is TRBV7-3, with no clear D. Deletions cut 8 bases from V and 2 bases from J, with 9 bases between. This CDR3 is built from 13 residues. Per germline, CDR1 SGHTA and CDR2 FQGTGA.

The rearrangement links TRBV5-1 to TRBJ2-1, with D tentatively TRBD1 or TRBD2 (5 bases each). The CDR3 loop spans 15 amino acids. CDR1 is SGHRS and CDR2 is YFSETQ in the germline V gene. Trimming removed 0 bases from V and 8 bases from J, with 15 bases in between. CDR3 in amino acids: CASSLVSGPAYEQFF. DNA for the CDR3: TGCGCCAGCAGCTTGGTGTCGGGGCCGGCCTATGAGCAGTTCTTC.

The chain couples TRBV4-2 to TRBJ1-2; 10 nucleotides match TRBD1. The CDR3 length is 15 residues. The V gene's germline CDR1 is LGHNA and CDR2 YNFKEQ. After removal of 1 base from V and 8 bases from J, the junction contained 7 bases not matched to a gene. For the CDR3, the DNA is TGTGCCAGCAGCCAAGCCAACGGGGACAGGGGCGGCTACACCTTC. It translates to CASSQANGDRGGYTF.

This chain connects TRBV28 to TRBJ1-1, with D maybe TRBD1 (6 bases). Germline CDR1 MDHEN, CDR2 SYDVKM. This CDR3 spans 17 amino acids. V was clipped by 3 bases and J by 5 bases, with 22 bases between them. This chain's CDR3 is CASSLVQGWRTSTEAFF. Here the CDR3 DNA reads TGTGCCAGCAGTTTGGTACAGGGATGGAGAACGAGTACTGAAGCTTTCTTT.

J is TRBJ2-5 and V is TRBV9; D is undetermined. Germline CDR1 and CDR2: SGDLS and YYNGEE. The CDR3 extends over 13 amino acids. The V end lost 4 bases, the J end lost 5 bases, and 12 bases lay between the germline ends. CDR3 amino acids: CASSQNTLETQYF. DNA of the CDR3: TGTGCCAGCAGCCAAAACACTTTGGAGACCCAGTACTTC.

This clone appeared a single time. The chain recombines TRBV10-3 with TRBJ2-7; D gene uncertain. Germline V gene data show CDR1 as ENHRY and CDR2 as SYGVKD. The length of the CDR3 is 11 residues. V was shortened by 6 bases and J by 4 bases, with 7 bases between the two germline ends. CDR3 sequence: CAIRDRYEQYF. For the CDR3, the DNA is TGTGCCATCAGGGACCGATACGAGCAGTACTTC.

This clone was seen only once. The rearrangement uses TRBV5-1 and TRBJ1-1, with D tentatively TRBD1 (5 bases). The CDR3 spans 15 residues. In germline, CDR1 is SGHRS, CDR2 YFSETQ. Trimming cost V 0 bases and J 1 base, with 10 bases left between them. CDR3 DNA: TGCGCCAGCAGCTTGGAGGGACCCCAGAACACTGAAGCTTTCTTT. It encodes CASSLEGPQNTEAFF.

The chain recombines TRBV9 with TRBJ1-1, with D unclear. CDR1 and CDR2 (germline): SGDLS, YYNGEE. The length of the CDR3 is 15 residues. The ends were cut back, 4 bases at V and 2 bases at J, with 15 bases in the middle. CDR3 protein: CASSPRVAANTEAFF. The CDR3 coding sequence is TGTGCCAGCAGCCCCCGCGTGGCAGCTAACACTGAAGCTTTCTTT.

This sequence joins TRBV5-1 and TRBJ1-2; 10 nucleotides agree with TRBD1. The CDR3 covers 15 residues. Germline V CDR1 and CDR2: SGHRS, YFSETQ. The V and J ends lost 4 bases and 4 bases, in that order; junction bases with no gene match: 7. CDR3 in DNA: TGCGCCAGCAGCCCGGGGACAGGGGTCGCCTATGGCTACACCTTC. Translated: CASSPGTGVAYGYTF.

The chain is built from TRBV5-3 and TRBJ2-1, with 7 bases aligning to TRBD1. TRBV5-3 is reported as an ORF; its role is uncertain. The trim removed 3 bases at V and 7 bases at J, leaving 10 bases unmatched. The CDR3 spans 15 residues. The CDR3 here is CARSSNPDRVNEQFF. The CDR3 DNA follows: TGTGCCAGAAGCTCGAATCCTGACAGGGTTAATGAGCAGTTCTTC.

This clone was counted a single time. The chain combines TRBV20-1 with TRBJ2-5, with TRBD2 identical over 7 bases. The J call may be mistaken, given a closer DNA end match to TRBJ2-7. This CDR3 spans 11 amino acids. Looked up from germline, CDR1 is DFQATT and CDR2 is SNEGSKA (reference sequence). CDR3 sequence reads: CMGAGTHEQYF. The CDR3 coding sequence is TGCATGGGAGCGGGAACCCACGAGCAGTACTTC.

V is TRBV5-5 and J is TRBJ1-1; the D is unclear. This CDR3 is built from 16 residues. The ends were cut back, 0 bases at V and 1 base at J, with 13 bases in the middle. Germline V gene sequence: CDR1 SGHKS, CDR2 YYEKEE (reference sequence). CDR3 DNA sequence: TGTGCCAGCAGCTTGGAGCCGCCAGCGGGGAACACTGAAGCTTTCTTT. Its translation: CASSLEPPAGNTEAFF.

The rearrangement uses TRBV6-5 and TRBJ2-1, with D unclear. With 0 bases removed from V and 6 bases from J, the gap between germline ends came to 9 bases. Germline loops: CDR1 MNHEY, CDR2 SVGAGI. There are 14 residues in the CDR3. Written as DNA, the CDR3 is TGTGCCAGCAGTTACTCGGTCGGAGCCAATGAGCAGTTCTTC. It specifies CASSYSVGANEQFF.

The gene calls are TRBV7-9 and TRBJ1-4; weak D call: TRBD1 (5 bases). Germline assignment: CDR1 SEHNR and CDR2 FQNEAQ (reference sequence). CDR3 length: 18 amino acids. Trimming stripped 3 bases from V and 3 bases from J, with 20 bases between. The CDR3 spells CASSLEVAGPNPNEKLFF. CDR3 DNA: TGTGCCAGCAGCTTGGAAGTGGCAGGGCCCAACCCTAATGAAAAACTGTTTTTT.

The chain employs TRBV28 and TRBJ2-6; TRBD1 aligns across 8 bases. CDR3 length equals 17 residues. V lost 1 base, J lost 1 base, and 3 bases stayed unmatched. Germline loops: CDR1 MDHEN, CDR2 SYDVKM. The CDR3, as DNA: TGTGCCAGCAGTTTATACCGACAGGGGTCTGGGGCCAACGTCCTGACTTTC. Translating it yields CASSLYRQGSGANVLTF.

The chain employs TRBV27 and TRBJ2-7, with TRBD2 as a possible D gene (5 bases). The CDR3 loop spans 13 amino acids. Looked up from germline, CDR1 is MNHEY and CDR2 is SMNVEV (reference sequence). The germline V and J ends were trimmed by 2 bases and 0 bases, with 5 bases remaining between them. The CDR3 here is CASSLDYSYEQYF. The CDR3, as DNA: TGTGCCAGCAGTTTAGACTACTCCTACGAGCAGTACTTC.

The chain has TRBV5-4 and TRBJ1-2; D may be TRBD1 (6 bases). The germline V and J ends were trimmed by 5 bases and 1 base, with 15 bases remaining between them. Germline V gene sequence: CDR1 SGHNT, CDR2 YYREEE (reference sequence). This CDR3 is 15 amino acids long. The CDR3 sequence: CASRINQGSNYGYTF. The DNA of the CDR3 is TGTGCCAGCAGAATTAATCAGGGGAGTAACTATGGCTACACCTTC.

The CDR3 region is CASTKDSVYGYTF. In DNA form, the CDR3 reads TGTGCCAGCACTAAAGACAGCGTCTATGGCTACACCTTC. The chain links TRBV6-1 to TRBJ1-2; D is perhaps TRBD1 (5 bases). CDR1 is MNHNS and CDR2 is SASEGT in the germline V gene. The CDR3 sequence is 13 residues long. Trimming pared 7 bases from V and 4 bases from J, leaving 13 bases between.

The chain joins TRBV5-5 to TRBJ2-5, with no clear D. With 0 bases removed from V and 10 bases from J, the gap between germline ends came to 16 bases. This CDR3 contains 14 residues. The germline V gene encodes CDR1 SGHKS and CDR2 YYEKEE (reference sequence). CDR3 DNA: TGTGCCAGCAGCTTGGAACAGTACCTAAGGGACCAGTACTTC. It specifies CASSLEQYLRDQYF.

The rearrangement links TRBV9 to TRBJ1-3; perhaps TRBD1 as D (5 bases). The V and J ends lost 3 bases and 0 bases respectively, with 16 bases between them. Germline loops: CDR1 SGDLS, CDR2 YYNGEE. This CDR3 region has 17 residues. The DNA of the CDR3 is TGTGCCAGCAGCGAGTCGGGCAGGGCCACCTCTGGAAACACCATATATTTT. Translation: CASSESGRATSGNTIYF.

The chain has TRBV2 and TRBJ1-1; D is ambiguous. V shed 5 bases and J shed 0 bases, with 13 bases lying between them. Germline assignment: CDR1 SNHLY and CDR2 FYNNEI. The CDR3 length is 15 residues. CDR3 sequence (DNA): TGTGCCAGCAGTTTAAGAGGTAGAATGAACACTGAAGCTTTCTTT. It is translated as CASSLRGRMNTEAFF. The variable domain in full, completed from reference TRBV2 and TRBJ1-1, reads EPEVTQTPSHQVTQMGQEVILRCVPISNHLYFYWYRQILGQKVEFLVSFYNNEISEKSEIFDDQFSVERPDGSNFTLKIRSTKLEDSAMYFCASSLRGRMNTEAFFGQGTRLTVV.